The text below deals with one TCR beta chain. The target of this receptor is not known. Per-base qualities were not stored, and no clone one base away is much larger. For CDR1 and CDR2, the germline V gene lists MNHEY and SVGAGI. V lost 2 bases and J lost 2 bases; the stretch between them is 12 bases long. From its cysteine to its phenylalanine, the CDR3 spans 16 amino acids. Only the CDR3 DNA is retained, 48 bases long and in frame from the first base. This record comes from a study of identical twins (dated by TCRdb to between 2015 and 2016). About the investigation overall: To test whether fetal clonotypes persist, the study used deep sequencing on TCR alpha and beta repertoires from monozygotic twins, unrelated adults of various ages, and cord blood. To rule out contamination, the twin experiments were replicated at different times with different library preparation protocols. Results and caveats for the whole study, not just this receptor: Out-of-frame TCR alpha sharing in monozygotic twins was systematically underestimated by recombination models, whereas sharing between unrelated individuals was in agreement with the recombination models. Fewer insertions were carried by abundant cord blood beta clonotypes; a weaker similar trend was observed in young adult naive repertoires, while no such trend was observed in memory repertoires. Because the same donors could not be followed over many years, the conclusions depended on cross-sectional statistical analysis. In beta out-of-frame sequences, excess twin sharing was weaker, because having fewer shared sequences lowered the signal-to-noise ratio. Compared with coincidental sharing between unrelated individuals, out-of-frame TCR alpha sequences shared between twins had an excess of sequences with low generation probability. Zero-insertion analyses could be partly confounded by invariant T cells such as MAIT and iNKT, although diverse VJ usage argued against such confounding for most clonotypes.

Library generation was performed with 5' RACE. Sequenced using an Illumina HiSeq 2000. Template switching added a universal primer binding site, and the final cDNA carried a unique molecular identifier that allowed TCR cDNA molecules to be counted accurately. Specific primers in the conserved constant-segment region were used to synthesize first-strand cDNA for TCR alpha and beta chains. To control for contamination, every cDNA library was double barcoded, receiving both a SMART-Mk sample barcode and Illumina barcodes. TruSeq adapter sequences along with Illumina sample barcodes were introduced in two successive PCR steps. The Illumina HiSeq platform was used with custom primers to sequence TCR alpha and beta cDNA libraries. The original methods were these. Unique molecular identifiers were extracted from raw reads with MiGEC, and CDR3 positions were determined with MiXCR. For each individual, recombination models were inferred using an EM algorithm with the repgenHMM and IGoR tools. The tcR package in R was used for shared clonotype analysis, with sharing normalized by the product of cloneset sizes. To study raw recombination free of thymic and clonal selection effects, out-of-frame nonproductive sequences were analyzed. TCRdb reprocessing: public reads trimmed at Q25 with fastp, clones called with MiXCR, in-frame beta chains kept. Records with the same CDR3 protein are collapsed into one entry carrying the most frequent genes and DNA. These V and J calls rely on TCRdb rather than the paper's analysis. The sample table records roughly 490,000 distinct CDR3 sequences; around 15% of these occur just once. In total, the top ten clones hold more than 0.8% of the sample.

Only healthy Caucasian donors were included. Three pairs of female monozygotic twins, all aged about 18 to 30 years, were included in the twin cohort. CD4+ and CD8+ T cell populations were isolated with positive isolation kits from Invitrogen. The same sample was also studied in work on yellow fever vaccine responses in identical twins. From that second study: According to the authors, in identical twins the way T cells responded to vaccination appeared partly convergent and partly personalized. In the study, vaccine-responding T cell clones were precisely tracked in identical twins.

Source material: CD4+ T cells sorted from blood. This receptor was obtained from a woman aged 18-30 years in good health. The V gene is TRBV6-5 and the J gene is TRBJ2-2; TRBD2 is a weak D gene call, 6 bases matching. The nucleotide sequence is TGTGCCAGCAGTTACGGCCAGCGGGCTAACACCGGGGAGCTGTTTTTT. Its amino acids are CASSYGQRANTGELFF.